This T cell receptor beta chain was observed in a study of T cells in localized non-small cell lung cancer. Points from the study as a whole: Adjacent lung had a median roughly 61 of the 100 largest tumor clones. Only one tumor region went through sequencing, so heterogeneity may still be there. Clonality peaked in uninvolved adjacent lung rather than tumor.

The protocol was immunoSEQ multiplex PCR, while the TCRdb copy is restricted to in-frame clones and leaves out a portion. The repertoire holds about 24,000 clones, around 88% seen once, with 9.4% in the top ten. There are 13 residues in the CDR3. Germline V lookup: CDR1 WNHNN, CDR2 SYGVQD (reference sequence). J lost 2 bases, V lost 6 bases, and 3 bases had no gene match. Remarks on this clone: What it binds is unknown.

This clonotype was sampled from a woman aged 35 to 75 with stage III lung adenocarcinoma. V is TRBV10-1 and J is TRBJ1-1; 7 bases agree with TRBD1. Specimen: peripheral blood mononuclear cells, collected before any cancer treatment. Here the CDR3 DNA reads TGCGCCAGCAGACAGGGGCTAAACACTGAAGCTTTCTTT. Its translation is CASRQGLNTEAFF.